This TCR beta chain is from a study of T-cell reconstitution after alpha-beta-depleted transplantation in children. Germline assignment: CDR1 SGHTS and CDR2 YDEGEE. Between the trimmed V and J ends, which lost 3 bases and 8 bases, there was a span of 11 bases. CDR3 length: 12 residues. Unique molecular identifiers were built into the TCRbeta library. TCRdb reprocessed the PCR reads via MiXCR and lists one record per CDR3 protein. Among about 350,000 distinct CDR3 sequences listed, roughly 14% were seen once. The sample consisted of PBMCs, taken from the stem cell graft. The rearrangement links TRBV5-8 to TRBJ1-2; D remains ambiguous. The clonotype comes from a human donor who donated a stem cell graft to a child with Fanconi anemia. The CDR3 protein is CASSSDRHGYTF. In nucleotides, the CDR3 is TGTGCCAGCAGCTCTGACCGGCACGGCTACACCTTC. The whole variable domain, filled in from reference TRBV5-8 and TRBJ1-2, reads EAGVTQSPTHLIKTRGQQATLRCSPISGHTSVYWYQQALGLGLQFLLWYDEGEERNRGNFPPRFSGRQFPNYSSELNVNALELEDSALYLCASSSDRHGYTFGSGTRLTVV.